A selection of T cell receptor beta chains follows, all from one sample in a study of T cell changes during pregnancy in multiple sclerosis. Repertoires were generated with immunoSEQ multiplex PCR, while TCRdb's copy carries only in-frame clones and drops some. In the table there are 65,000 to 90,000 clones, about 92% of which are singletons. The sequences come from peripheral blood, collected before pregnancy. The receptors here all came from a female donor with multiple sclerosis, enrolled in a pregnancy study. Each CDR3 is given without its conserved first and last residue.

v_gene: TRBV5-1; len: 12; CDR3aa: ASSLTIGGYEQY
v_gene: TRBV29-1; len: 11; CDR3aa: SVEAFSYNEQF
v_gene: TRBV6-1; len: 14; CDR3aa: ASSEWGGDGANVLT
v_gene: TRBV7-3; len: 13; CDR3aa: ASSLKGGQWETQY
v_gene: TRBV7-8; len: 12; CDR3aa: ASSLGQGTYGYT
v_gene: TRBV6-1; len: 13; CDR3aa: ASRQSTSSTDTQY
v_gene: TRBV14; len: 14; CDR3aa: ASSLRQGLSGNTIY
v_gene: TRBV5-1; len: 15; CDR3aa: ASSPRLAGGLYNEQF
v_gene: TRBV2; len: 11; CDR3aa: ASRGTPMAIDT
v_gene: TRBV7-8; len: 13; CDR3aa: ASSLRDSSYNEQF
v_gene: TRBV11-3; len: 13; CDR3aa: ASSPRLADTDTQY
v_gene: TRBV10-1; len: 15; CDR3aa: ASSEDSLSHGANVLT
v_gene: TRBV5-8; len: 15; CDR3aa: ASSLVRTVKPYNEQF
v_gene: TRBV18; len: 11; CDR3aa: ASSAGTGNTIY
v_gene: TRBV7-9; len: 16; CDR3aa: ASSLWTSGRTLKETQY
v_gene: TRBV5-4; len: 15; CDR3aa: ASSLVLGGSSYNEQF
v_gene: TRBV30; len: 15; CDR3aa: AWSRGTSGRTTGELF
v_gene: TRBV5-6; len: 12; CDR3aa: ASSPRDMNTEAF
v_gene: TRBV4-2; len: 17; CDR3aa: ASSPPHTRTGGSPDTQY
v_gene: TRBV10-3; len: 18; CDR3aa: AIKRGLAGGPFSRNYEQY
v_gene: TRBV28; len: 14; CDR3aa: ASSLLTGGAGQPQH
v_gene: TRBV4-3; len: 14; CDR3aa: ASSQDNLAGVETQY
v_gene: TRBV7-2; len: 12; CDR3aa: ASSLDRGGYEQY
v_gene: TRBV27; len: 11; CDR3aa: ASSFGGRDGYT
v_gene: TRBV27; len: 13; CDR3aa: ASSFGVGIRSEQF
v_gene: TRBV15; len: 14; CDR3aa: ATSRVGTGWVNEQF
v_gene: TRBV2; len: 12; CDR3aa: ASRLQGANYEQY
v_gene: TRBV15; len: 13; CDR3aa: ATSRVGVHTGELF
v_gene: TRBV6-1; len: 13; CDR3aa: ASYQTGLAKNIQY
v_gene: TRBV4-3; len: 15; CDR3aa: ASSQDPSGSRSGELF
v_gene: TRBV19; len: 13; CDR3aa: ASSIKTSGTDTQY
v_gene: TRBV28; len: 13; CDR3aa: ASSLRTSGYNEQF
v_gene: TRBV9; len: 15; CDR3aa: ASSVPRAGGSTDTQY
v_gene: TRBV7-9; len: 14; CDR3aa: ASSLEGQTSYNEQF
v_gene: TRBV19; len: 13; CDR3aa: ASSFAGTGLYEQY
v_gene: TRBV18; len: 17; CDR3aa: ASSPIKTHFTGPYYEQY
v_gene: TRBV19; len: 12; CDR3aa: ASRTGQNTGELF
v_gene: TRBV5-1; len: 10; CDR3aa: ASSPRVGELF
v_gene: TRBV9; len: 13; CDR3aa: ASSVGTSGPDTQY
v_gene: TRBV6-1; len: 12; CDR3aa: ASSEPDRDDTQY
v_gene: TRBV28; len: 14; CDR3aa: ASSLTTSGTTDTQY
v_gene: TRBV27; len: 13; CDR3aa: ASSLSAGGWYGYT
v_gene: TRBV14; len: 13; CDR3aa: ASSHNTGGFYEQY
v_gene: TRBV7-3; len: 13; CDR3aa: ASSLSGLSTDTQY
v_gene: TRBV5-4; len: 14; CDR3aa: ASSIPGQGATGELF
v_gene: TRBV5-1; len: 14; CDR3aa: ASSLVSGTGSYEQY
v_gene: TRBV20-1; len: 9; CDR3aa: SGGGSDTQY
v_gene: TRBV27; len: 12; CDR3aa: ASSPRGAGYEQY
v_gene: TRBV5-6; len: 11; CDR3aa: ASSMTVNTEAF
v_gene: TRBV2; len: 11; CDR3aa: ASCGPSNTEAF
v_gene: TRBV29-1; len: 12; CDR3aa: SVLAGGLADTQY
v_gene: TRBV10-2; len: 12; CDR3aa: ASSEGGWDQPQH
v_gene: TRBV7-2; len: 13; CDR3aa: ASSLGAETNYGYT
v_gene: TRBV27; len: 18; CDR3aa: ASSSRPIRTGGLVTDTQY
v_gene: TRBV5-6; len: 13; CDR3aa: ASRRLPGQGFEQF